The 13 T cell receptor beta chains below come from one sample, sequenced in a study of shared clonotypes between healthy human individuals. Repertoires were generated with immunoSEQ multiplex PCR, while TCRdb's copy carries only in-frame clones and drops some. The data contain about 700,000 clones, 92% of them singletons. Naive CD8 cells, CD45RO-negative and positively selected for CCR7, excluded terminally differentiated effector memory CD45RA+ cells. The sequenced sample was naive CD8+ T cells sorted from blood. The receptors were gathered from a man in his thirties or forties in good health.

The chain couples TRBV13 to TRBJ2-7; no clear D. V lost 0 bases, J lost 9 bases, and 12 bases lay in between. Germline CDR1 and CDR2: PRHDT and FYEKMQ (reference sequence). There are 13 residues in the CDR3. The CDR3 nucleotides are TGTGCCAGCAGCTTAGGGAATGAGGCGACGCAGTACTTC. Protein product: CASSLGNEATQYF.

The CDR3 loop reads CSQPAGGRRGTDTQYF. For the CDR3, the DNA is TGCAGCCAACCAGCGGGAGGCCGCCGAGGCACAGATACGCAGTATTTT. This sequence joins TRBV29-1 and TRBJ2-3; 9 bases match TRBD2. The J segment lost 1 base and the V segment lost 8 bases, leaving 13 bases of the junction unmatched. The germline V gene encodes CDR1 SQVTM and CDR2 ANQGSEA. The CDR3 spans 16 residues.

The chain combines TRBV27 with TRBJ2-7, with D uncertain. Germline V gene sequence: CDR1 MNHEY, CDR2 SMNVEV (reference sequence). V shed 1 base and J shed 6 bases, with 13 bases lying between them. The CDR3 sequence is 14 residues long. CDR3 sequence: CASSLLMSYSEQYF. The DNA of the CDR3 is TGTGCCAGCAGTTTATTGATGAGTTATTCCGAGCAGTACTTC.

The gene calls are TRBV27 and TRBJ1-5; no firm D call. This CDR3 has 14 residues. Trimming removed 4 bases at V and 7 bases at J, with 14 bases between. The germline gives CDR1 MNHEY, CDR2 SMNVEV (reference sequence). CDR3 loop: CASSSRTMGQPQHF. The CDR3 DNA is TGTGCCAGCAGTTCGAGGACCATGGGGCAGCCCCAGCATTTT.

About this clone: Other DNA sequences of this sample code for an identical CDR3. This chain connects TRBV4-3 to TRBJ2-7; D may match TRBD1 or TRBD2 (5 bases each). Germline CDR1 and CDR2: LGHNA and YSLEER. The CDR3 contains 15 residues. The germline V and J ends were trimmed by 0 bases and 2 bases, with 11 bases remaining between them. The CDR3 protein is CASSQDRGAAYEQYF. CDR3 in DNA: TGCGCCAGCAGCCAAGATAGAGGGGCCGCCTACGAGCAGTACTTC.

The V gene is TRBV9, the J gene TRBJ1-2, with TRBD1 matching over 7 bases. Looked up from germline, CDR1 is SGDLS and CDR2 is YYNGEE. This CDR3 region has 14 residues. Trimming took 0 bases from V and 7 from J; bases not matched to a gene: 6. As DNA, the CDR3 is TGTGCCAGCAGCGTAGTAGGGGGCCGCGGTGGCTACACCTTC. Translated, it gives CASSVVGGRGGYTF.

This clone occurred once. The J gene is TRBJ2-1, the V gene TRBV7-9; D gene uncertain. V lost 5 bases, J lost 6 bases, and 17 bases lay in between. Germline V gene sequence: CDR1 SEHNR, CDR2 FQNEAQ (reference sequence). The CDR3 sequence is 15 residues long. CDR3 amino acids: CASSPFSAGRNEQFF. The CDR3, as DNA: TGTGCCAGCAGCCCGTTCTCTGCCGGGCGCAATGAGCAGTTCTTC.

The chain combines TRBV19 with TRBJ2-1; 14 bases map to TRBD2. Germline lookup yields CDR1 LNHDA and CDR2 SQIVND (reference sequence). The J segment lost 2 bases and the V segment lost 6 bases, leaving 3 bases of the junction unmatched. The CDR3 totals 16 residues. The CDR3 protein is CASSGTSGSPYNEQFF. DNA for the CDR3: TGTGCCAGTAGCGGGACTAGCGGGAGTCCCTACAATGAGCAGTTCTTC.

The chain has TRBV7-9 and TRBJ2-5; 12 bases agree with TRBD2. Trimming removed 5 bases from V and 1 base from J; junction bases left unmatched: 5. This CDR3 is built from 16 residues. Germline V lookup: CDR1 SEHNR, CDR2 FQNEAQ (reference sequence). This CDR3 is CASSPLAGGFQETQYF. As DNA, the CDR3 is TGTGCCAGCAGCCCGCTAGCGGGAGGGTTCCAAGAGACCCAGTACTTC.

The chain's CDR3 is CASSLGNRAAGEQYF. Here the CDR3 DNA reads TGTGCCAGCAGCCTCGGAAACAGGGCAGCAGGGGAGCAGTACTTC. The J gene is TRBJ2-7, the V gene TRBV9; a possible D gene is TRBD1 (6 bases). The CDR3 length is 15 residues. Trimming pared 4 bases from V and 7 bases from J, leaving 21 bases between. Germline CDR1 SGDLS, CDR2 YYNGEE.

This sequence joins TRBV18 and TRBJ2-7, with 7 bases aligning to TRBD2. The germline gives CDR1 KGHSH, CDR2 LQKENI. CDR3 length: 15 amino acids. V dropped 3 bases and J dropped 3; count of bases not matched to a gene: 8. The CDR3 nucleotides are TGTGCCAGCTCACCCCTCTACGCGGGGGACTACGAGCAGTACTTC. Translating gives CASSPLYAGDYEQYF.

This clone was detected only once. The rearrangement links TRBV4-1 to TRBJ1-1; no reliable D call. The CDR3 sequence is 13 residues long. The germline CDR1 and CDR2 sequences are MGHRA and YSYEKL. V was clipped by 1 base and J by 6 bases, with 9 bases between them. The CDR3 nucleotides read TGCGCCAGCAGCCAAGGGTTGAGACCTGAAGCTTTCTTT. This encodes CASSQGLRPEAFF.

V usage is TRBV4-1 and J usage is TRBJ2-7; 7 bases are shared with TRBD1. J lost 2 bases, V lost 3 bases, and 4 bases had no gene match. Germline loops: CDR1 MGHRA, CDR2 YSYEKL. This CDR3 has 14 amino acids. The CDR3 sequence is CASSQTGQTYEQYF. CDR3 nucleotides: TGCGCCAGCAGCCAGACGGGACAGACCTACGAGCAGTACTTC.